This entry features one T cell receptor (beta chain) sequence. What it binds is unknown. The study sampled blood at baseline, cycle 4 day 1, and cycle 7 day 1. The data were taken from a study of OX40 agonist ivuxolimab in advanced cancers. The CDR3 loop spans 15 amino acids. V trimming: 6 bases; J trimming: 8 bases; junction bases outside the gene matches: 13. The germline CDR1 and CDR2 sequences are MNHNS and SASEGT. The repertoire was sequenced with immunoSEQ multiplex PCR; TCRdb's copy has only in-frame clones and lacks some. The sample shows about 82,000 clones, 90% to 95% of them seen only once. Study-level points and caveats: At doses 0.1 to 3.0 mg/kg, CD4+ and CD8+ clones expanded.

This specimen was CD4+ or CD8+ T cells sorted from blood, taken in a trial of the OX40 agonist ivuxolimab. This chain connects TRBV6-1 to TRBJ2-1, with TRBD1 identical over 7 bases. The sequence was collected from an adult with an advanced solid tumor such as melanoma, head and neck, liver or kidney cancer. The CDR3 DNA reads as TGTGCCAGCAGGAGGGGGCGCGGGTCTACGTATGAGCAGTTCTTC. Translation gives CASRRGRGSTYEQFF.